This T cell receptor (beta chain) was captured by sequencing in a study of blood T cell repertoires in COVID-19 (dated by TCRdb to 2020 to 2022). Looking at the study overall: Samples from collaborators originated in the United States, Italy and Spain and spanned both the acute and convalescent phases of COVID-19. Deeply sampled blood TCRbeta repertoires from subjects exposed to, actively infected with, or recovered from COVID-19 were included in the dataset. Sample metadata almost always included a de-identified subject ID, COVID-19 status, age in years and sex. The prospective study material was composed of cDNA or gDNA derived from T cells, B-cell-depleted T cells, or PBMCs. The samples were drawn from two sources: the first 160 participants of the ongoing ImmuneRACE study, and 1,200 or so subjects contributed by 6 global collaborators. The repertoires were made available in a free public database intended to serve as a resource for research on the immune response to SARS-CoV-2. Where available, HLA class I and class II types were obtained from metadata supplied by the sample provider rather than from assay-based typing.

Results the study describes overall, beyond this receptor: The quantity of clinical and demographic metadata differed by source and by participant and was supplied without curation.

The immunoSEQ Assay, a bias-controlled multiplex PCR, was used to amplify TCRbeta CDR3 regions from genomic DNA. Regarding the original processing steps: The number of nucleated cells in each sample was estimated from the amplification of reference gene primers within the assay. To quantify the absolute abundance of each unique TCRbeta CDR3 rearrangement, sequence reads were collapsed and filtered. For each sample, productive Simpson clonality was calculated as the square root of Simpson's diversity index over productive rearrangements. The clones in this table, taken by TCRdb from immuneACCESS, are in-frame only. Not every clone is retained; where verified, under half of the shortfall comes from an unresolved V gene, and the cause of the rest is unknown. Clone size and the V and J calls come from that table; the DNA yielded D and trimming. The sample includes about 380,000 clones, with around 85% observed a single time. Approximately 3.6% of the sample goes to the ten largest clones.

Between the V and J ends, shortened by 6 bases and 6 bases respectively, the junction contains 11 bases. Taken from the germline V gene, the CDR1 and CDR2 loops are SGHAT and FQNNGV. From the cysteine through the phenylalanine, the CDR3 covers 13 amino acids. The entry retains the CDR3 DNA only, 39 bases that are in frame from base 1. Notes on this clone: It has no known antigen specificity. One base away there is no much larger clone; base qualities are not given.

The collaborating institutions used their own protocols to collect whole blood in K2EDTA tubes. For TCRbeta analysis, collaborators shipped samples as frozen whole blood, isolated PBMCs, or DNA extracted from either of those sample types. This receptor was identified in a woman aged 18-35 years with acute or convalescent COVID-19. The sequenced sample consisted of peripheral blood. This sequence uses TRBV11-2 and TRBJ2-2, and the D gene may be TRBD1, 6 bases matching. The DNA is as follows: TGTGCCAGCAGGAAGACAGGACCCGGGGAGCTGTTTTTT. Its translation reads: CASRKTGPGELFF.